This T cell receptor (beta chain) is from a study of immune evolution from preneoplasia to lung adenocarcinoma. The table came from immunoSEQ multiplex PCR; TCRdb's copy has only in-frame clones and leaves some out. The sample carries over 6,500 clones, around 82% recorded once. The germline V gene encodes CDR1 SGHDT and CDR2 YYEEEE. CDR3 length equals 15 residues. With 3 bases removed from V and 3 bases from J, the gap between germline ends came to 10 bases. Sequencing used FFPE adjacent normal lung tissue. This chain connects TRBV5-6 to TRBJ1-6; a possible D gene is TRBD1 (6 bases). This receptor was obtained from a person aged 70 to 85 with lung adenocarcinoma. CDR3 coding DNA: TGTGCCAGCAGCTCCGGACAGATCTATAATTCACCCCTCCACTTT. Protein: CASSSGQIYNSPLHF.